This T cell receptor beta chain is drawn from a study of T cells in Graves' hyperthyroidism and ophthalmopathy. This clonotype was counted at least ten times. The TCR beta CDR3 regions underwent amplification using RNA transcripts as the source. The study used the HTBI primer set for a first-round RT-PCR of the TCR CDR3. Via MiXCR, TCRdb re-called the multiplex PCR reads, giving one row per CDR3 protein. The profile shows approximately 270,000 distinct CDR3 sequences, 14% to 15% of them singletons. V was trimmed by 2 bases and J by 11 bases, leaving 13 bases between them. Germline V gene sequence: CDR1 KGHSH, CDR2 LQKENI. The CDR3 spans 13 residues.

The chain is built from TRBV18 and TRBJ1-3; D not resolved. This TCR was sampled from a woman aged 40 to 50 with Graves' hyperthyroidism that later progressed to Graves' ophthalmopathy. The sequencing input was blood. The CDR3, as DNA: TGTGCCAGCTCACCATCGGGGTCCCTTCCCATATATTTT. Residues: CASSPSGSLPIYF. Together with reference TRBV18 and TRBJ1-3, the CDR3 gives the full variable domain: NAGVMQNPRHLVRRRGQEARLRCSPMKGHSHVYWYRQLPEEGLKFMVYLQKENIIDESGMPKERFSAEFPKEGPSILRIQQVVRGDSAAYFCASSPSGSLPIYFGEGSWLTVV.